Listed here are 32 T cell receptor beta chains from one sample, sequenced in a study of blood T cell repertoires in COVID-19. Some clones are missing from TCRdb's copy, which holds only in-frame ones; the method was immunoSEQ multiplex PCR. The sample carries approximately 75,000 clones, more than 60% recorded once. The sample taken for sequencing was peripheral blood. Receptors originate from a woman of 80 years or more with active or convalescent COVID-19.

The chain employs TRBV6-5 and TRBJ1-2; 8 bases fit TRBD1. V was clipped by 4 bases and J by 8 bases; unmatched bases: 15. The CDR3 consists of 16 residues. Germline V gives CDR1 MNHEY, CDR2 SVGAGI. The CDR3 bases are TGTGCCAGCAGTTCCGGACAGGGCCCACTCTCGGAGGGCTACACCTTC. Translated, it gives CASSSGQGPLSEGYTF.

The chain uses TRBV7-8 and TRBJ2-3; possibly TRBD1 for D (6 bases). This CDR3 comprises 15 residues. V gave up 4 bases and J gave up 0 bases, with 11 bases separating them. Germline assignment: CDR1 SGHVS and CDR2 FQNEAQ. DNA of the CDR3: TGTGCCAGCAGCTCACCAGGGGATAGCACAGATACGCAGTATTTT. Translating gives CASSSPGDSTDTQYF.

This chain connects TRBV6-5 to TRBJ1-3; D gene uncertain. V lost 6 bases and J lost 3, with 15 bases in between. This CDR3 comprises 15 residues. Germline-derived CDR1 and CDR2 are MNHEY and SVGAGI. The CDR3 is CASRVQVIGGNTIYF. CDR3 DNA sequence: TGTGCCAGCAGAGTCCAGGTGATCGGTGGAAACACCATATATTTT.

The rearrangement links TRBV6-2 or TRBV6-3 to TRBJ2-1; D remains ambiguous. Germline values: CDR1 MNHEY, CDR2 SVGEGT. V was clipped by 2 bases and J by 5 bases, with 10 bases between them. The CDR3 runs 14 residues. DNA for the CDR3: TGTGCCAGCAGTTACGTCGCAGGCCACAATGAGCAGTTCTTC. It is translated as CASSYVAGHNEQFF.

This clone turned up a few times. In DNA, the CDR3 is TGTGCCAGCAGCCCTGAGCGGGGGGAATTCAAAGATACGCAGTATTTT. Its protein is CASSPERGEFKDTQYF. This chain connects TRBV14 to TRBJ2-3; 9 bases align to TRBD2. The V segment lost 4 bases and the J segment 5 bases; nucleotides outside the gene matches: 10. The CDR3 extends over 16 amino acids. CDR1 and CDR2 (germline): SGHDN, FVKESK.

This clone was recorded once. The chain is built from TRBV6-2 or TRBV6-3 and TRBJ1-6, with D tentatively TRBD1 (6 bases). Trimming left V 6 bases short and J 9 bases short, with 15 bases between. CDR1 and CDR2 from the germline V gene are MNHEY and SVGEGT. The CDR3 loop spans 14 amino acids. This chain's CDR3 is CASSSGTQSSPLHF. For the CDR3, the DNA is TGTGCCAGCAGCTCCGGGACACAAAGTTCACCCCTCCACTTT.

This clone has only a few counts. The V and J genes are TRBV14 and TRBJ2-7; D possibly corresponds to TRBD2 (6 bases). V lost 1 base and J 9 bases, leaving 13 bases between the germline ends. The germline V gene has CDR1 SGHDN and CDR2 FVKESK. CDR3 length equals 13 residues. The CDR3 coding sequence is TGTGCCAGCAGCCAAGTGATGGAGGGTGGGCAGTACTTC. It yields the protein CASSQVMEGGQYF.

V gene TRBV6-5 combines with J gene TRBJ1-2, with D tentatively TRBD1 (6 bases). Looked up from germline, CDR1 is MNHEY and CDR2 is SVGAGI. There are 12 residues in the CDR3. V was cut by 6 bases and J by 10 bases, with 15 bases left in between. The CDR3 region has the DNA TGTGCCAGCAGCCCGGGTGGGGACATCTACACCTTC. Translating gives CASSPGGDIYTF.

CDR3 DNA: TGCGCCAGCAGCCAGGACAGGGGAAACACCATATATTTT. Translation gives CASSQDRGNTIYF. The V call is TRBV4-3, the J call TRBJ1-3; 7 nucleotides agree with TRBD1. In germline, CDR1 is LGHNA, CDR2 YSLEER. This CDR3 has 13 amino acids. The V and J ends lost 3 bases and 4 bases, in that order; junction bases with no gene match: 0.

The chain employs TRBV25-1 and TRBJ2-7, with D possibly TRBD2 on 5 matching bases. Germline CDR1 MGHDK, CDR2 SYGVNS. CDR3 length equals 11 residues. The CDR3 sequence is CASGPGYEQYF. The CDR3 bases are TGTGCAAGCGGACCGGGATACGAGCAGTACTTC.

This chain joins TRBV27 and TRBJ1-4; 9 bases align to TRBD1. The CDR3 loop spans 15 amino acids. CDR1 and CDR2 (germline): MNHEY, SMNVEV (reference sequence). Unmatched junction bases numbered 8, after V lost 5 bases and J lost 7 bases. In DNA form, the CDR3 reads TGTGCCAGCAGTCCATCGGGACAGGGTGGTGAAAAACTGTTTTTT. Encoded protein: CASSPSGQGGEKLFF.

DNA of the CDR3: TGTGCCAGCAGCTTAGCGGGGACAGGGTTTGGCTACACCTTC. It translates to CASSLAGTGFGYTF. The chain uses TRBV7-2 and TRBJ1-2, with TRBD1 matching over 9 bases. The CDR3 runs 14 residues. Germline CDR1 reads SGHTA; CDR2 reads FQGNSA. With V trimmed by 0 bases and J by 7 bases, 3 bases remained unmatched.

The chain joins TRBV12-3 or TRBV12-4 to TRBJ2-3; no definite D call. With 6 bases removed from V and 6 bases from J, the gap between germline ends came to 13 bases. The CDR3 runs to 13 residues. CDR3 sequence: CASRGRPWDTQYF. CDR3 DNA sequence: TGTGCCAGCAGGGGCCGACCCTGGGATACGCAGTATTTT.

The genes are TRBV18 and TRBJ2-3, with 10 bases that match TRBD2. J lost 4 bases, V lost 3 bases, and 10 bases had no gene match. CDR3 size: 17 residues. Germline CDR1 reads KGHSH; CDR2 reads LQKENI. CDR3 amino acids: CASSPRRSGGGPDTQYF. The CDR3 bases are TGTGCCAGCTCACCCCGCCGAAGCGGGGGGGGGCCAGATACGCAGTATTTT. The variable domain in full, completed from reference TRBV18 and TRBJ2-3, reads NAGVMQNPRHLVRRRGQEARLRCSPMKGHSHVYWYRQLPEEGLKFMVYLQKENIIDESGMPKERFSAEFPKEGPSILRIQQVVRGDSAAYFCASSPRRSGGGPDTQYFGPGTRLTVL.

This sequence joins TRBV28 and TRBJ1-3; D uncertain. CDR3 length: 15 amino acids. V was pared by 2 bases and J by 0 bases, with 8 bases between. Germline V gives CDR1 MDHEN, CDR2 SYDVKM. The CDR3 region has the DNA TGTGCCAGCAGTTTAGGAGGGTTCTCTGGAAACACCATATATTTT. It is translated as CASSLGGFSGNTIYF.

For the CDR3, the DNA is TGTGCCAGCAGTTCCCGGACAGTTAATCAGCCCCAGCATTTT. It translates to CASSSRTVNQPQHF. J is TRBJ1-5 and V is TRBV27; D perhaps matches TRBD1 (6 bases). Trimming pared 4 bases from V and 4 bases from J, leaving 11 bases between. Germline V gene sequence: CDR1 MNHEY, CDR2 SMNVEV (reference sequence). The CDR3 is 14 residues long.

This clone appeared a few times. The V gene is TRBV24-1, the J gene TRBJ2-3, with D possibly TRBD2 on 6 matching bases. This CDR3 comprises 16 residues. The V gene's germline CDR1 is KGHDR and CDR2 SFDVKD. V was clipped by 3 bases and J by 5 bases, with 17 bases between them. The CDR3 coding sequence is TGTGCCACCAGTGATGTCGGGAGTAAGTGGGGAGATACGCAGTATTTT. Translated, it gives CATSDVGSKWGDTQYF.

V and J are TRBV7-9 and TRBJ2-7, with TRBD1 matching 9 bases. Germline V CDR1 and CDR2: SEHNR, FQNEAQ (reference sequence). CDR3 size: 13 residues. V dropped 6 bases and J dropped 7; count of bases not matched to a gene: 7. CDR3 in DNA: TGTGCCAGCAGACCGACAGGGGGGAAGGAGCAGTACTTC. Translation: CASRPTGGKEQYF.

This chain joins TRBV19 and TRBJ2-1, with D possibly matching TRBD1 (5 bases). The germline V gene has CDR1 LNHDA and CDR2 SQIVND (reference sequence). The V end was cut by 4 bases, the J end by 4 bases, with 8 bases between. This CDR3 is 13 amino acids long. This chain's CDR3 is CASSTDSYNEQFF. The CDR3 DNA follows: TGTGCCAGTAGTACCGACAGTTACAATGAGCAGTTCTTC.

This chain uses TRBV2 with TRBJ2-7; 8 nucleotides agree with TRBD1. Trimming took 7 bases from V and 5 from J; bases not matched to a gene: 10. The CDR3 is 14 residues long. Per the germline V gene, CDR1 is SNHLY and CDR2 is FYNNEI. CDR3 bases: TGTGCCAGCACCGAAGACAGGGGAAGCGACGAGCAGTACTTC. This sequence encodes CASTEDRGSDEQYF.

The chain combines TRBV7-2 with TRBJ2-1; a weak D match, TRBD2 (5 bases). Germline CDR1 SGHTA, CDR2 FQGNSA. CDR3 length equals 14 residues. Trimming pared 2 bases from V and 6 bases from J, leaving 11 bases between. CDR3 sequence (DNA): TGTGCCAGCAGCTTATCGGCGGACTTCAATGAGCAGTTCTTC. It codes for CASSLSADFNEQFF. Full variable domain (rest looked up from reference TRBV7-2 and TRBJ2-1): GAGVSQSPSNKVTEKGKDVELRCDPISGHTALYWYRQSLGQGLEFLIYFQGNSAPDKSGLPSDRFSAERTGGSVSTLTIQRTQQEDSAVYLCASSLSADFNEQFFGPGTRLTVL.

This sequence joins TRBV28 and TRBJ2-2; 11 bases fit TRBD2. V gave up 3 bases and J gave up 6 bases; unmatched junction bases: 3. The CDR3 extends over 15 amino acids. In germline, CDR1 is MDHEN, CDR2 SYDVKM. CDR3: CASSLGLAVSGELFF. CDR3 bases: TGTGCCAGCAGTTTGGGACTAGCGGTCTCCGGGGAGCTGTTTTTT. Complete variable domain (other parts from reference TRBV28 and TRBJ2-2): DVKVTQSSRYLVKRTGEKVFLECVQDMDHENMFWYRQDPGLGLRLIYFSYDVKMKEKGDIPEGYSVSREKKERFSLILESASTNQTSMYLCASSLGLAVSGELFFGEGSRLTVL.

The rearrangement joins TRBV11-3 to TRBJ2-7, with a weak D call TRBD2 (7 bases). CDR1 SGHNT and CDR2 YENEEA come from the germline V gene. The CDR3 is 13 amino acids. Trimming removed 1 base at V and 6 bases at J, with 10 bases between. The CDR3 region has the DNA TGTGCCAGCAGCTTAGTGAGGGGGGGCGAGCAGTACTTC. It translates to CASSLVRGGEQYF.

This clone has more than one count but fewer than ten. The genes are TRBV6-2 or TRBV6-3 and TRBJ2-1; 8 nucleotides agree with TRBD2. Germline-derived CDR1 and CDR2 are MNHEY and SVGEGT. The V gene end was trimmed by 0 bases and the J gene end by 3 bases; junction bases not matched to a gene: 4. CDR3 size: 16 residues. The CDR3 region is CASSYSRGGRYNEQFF. The DNA for the CDR3 is TGTGCCAGCAGTTACTCTCGCGGGGGGCGCTACAATGAGCAGTTCTTC.

This clone was counted many times. This chain uses TRBV4-1 with TRBJ1-2; TRBD1 is a possible D gene (6 bases). CDR1 and CDR2 (germline): MGHRA, YSYEKL. This CDR3 is 16 amino acids long. V dropped 0 bases and J dropped 2 bases, with 13 bases sitting between them. The CDR3 nucleotides read TGCGCCAGCAGCCAAGATGCGGCGGGGGCCAACTATGGCTACACCTTC. Its protein product is CASSQDAAGANYGYTF.

The genes are TRBV2 and TRBJ1-1; TRBD1 agrees at 7 bases. Germline lookup yields CDR1 SNHLY and CDR2 FYNNEI. The CDR3 spans 13 residues. V shed 4 bases, J shed 4 bases, and the junction held 3 bases outside the gene matches. The CDR3 nucleotides read TGTGCCAGCAGTGGTGACAGGGTCACTGAAGCTTTCTTT. This encodes CASSGDRVTEAFF.

The CDR3, as DNA: TGCAGCGTTGGCAGCGCAGACAATGAGCAGTTCTTC. Residues: CSVGSADNEQFF. V and J are TRBV29-1 and TRBJ2-1; D unresolved. Germline-derived CDR1 and CDR2 are SQVTM and ANQGSEA. Trimming removed 4 bases from V and 5 bases from J, with 9 bases in between. The CDR3 length is 12 residues.

The rearrangement uses TRBV7-3 and TRBJ1-1; D remains unclear. The V end lost 2 bases, the J end lost 6 bases, and 13 bases lay between the germline ends. CDR1 and CDR2 (germline): SGHTA, FQGTGA. The CDR3 consists of 14 residues. This CDR3 reads CASSLPPEESEAFF. DNA of the CDR3: TGTGCCAGCAGCTTACCCCCGGAGGAGTCTGAAGCTTTCTTT.

The chain joins TRBV12-3 or TRBV12-4 to TRBJ2-1; a possible D gene is TRBD2 (5 bases). The CDR3 length is 13 residues. V was trimmed by 3 bases and J by 8 bases, leaving 11 bases between them. Written as DNA, the CDR3 is TGTGCCAGCAGTTTCGGGTTGCGGGATGAGCAGTTCTTC. Translating gives CASSFGLRDEQFF.

The chain carries TRBV5-4 and TRBJ2-7, with TRBD1 matching over 10 bases. The V gene end was trimmed by 0 bases and the J gene end by 6 bases; junction bases not matched to a gene: 3. Germline CDR1 reads SGHNT; CDR2 reads YYREEE (reference sequence). The CDR3 totals 14 residues. The CDR3 DNA reads TGTGCCAGCAGCTTGGGACAGGGGGCGATCGAGCAGTACTTC. This sequence encodes CASSLGQGAIEQYF.

The V gene is TRBV28, the J gene TRBJ1-3; D is unclear. V was trimmed by 8 bases and J by 4 bases, leaving 15 bases between them. CDR1 and CDR2 from the germline V gene are MDHEN and SYDVKM. The CDR3 is made up of 14 amino acids. CDR3 sequence (DNA): TGTGCCAGCCAATCTGAGGTGGTGGGAAACACCATATATTTT. Protein sequence: CASQSEVVGNTIYF. Full variable domain (outside the CDR3, taken from reference TRBV28 and TRBJ1-3): DVKVTQSSRYLVKRTGEKVFLECVQDMDHENMFWYRQDPGLGLRLIYFSYDVKMKEKGDIPEGYSVSREKKERFSLILESASTNQTSMYLCASQSEVVGNTIYFGEGSWLTVV.

This sequence joins TRBV7-2 and TRBJ2-1; TRBD2 agrees at 14 bases. With V trimmed by 1 base and J by 9 bases, 11 bases remained unmatched. The CDR3 is made up of 18 amino acids. Per the germline V gene, CDR1 is SGHTA and CDR2 is FQGNSA. Here the CDR3 reads CASSLVMTSGGAMGEQFF. The CDR3, as DNA: TGTGCCAGCAGCTTAGTGATGACTAGCGGGGGGGCCATGGGTGAGCAGTTCTTC. Based on the CDR3 plus reference TRBV7-2 and TRBJ2-1, the full variable domain is GAGVSQSPSNKVTEKGKDVELRCDPISGHTALYWYRQSLGQGLEFLIYFQGNSAPDKSGLPSDRFSAERTGGSVSTLTIQRTQQEDSAVYLCASSLVMTSGGAMGEQFFGPGTRLTVL.